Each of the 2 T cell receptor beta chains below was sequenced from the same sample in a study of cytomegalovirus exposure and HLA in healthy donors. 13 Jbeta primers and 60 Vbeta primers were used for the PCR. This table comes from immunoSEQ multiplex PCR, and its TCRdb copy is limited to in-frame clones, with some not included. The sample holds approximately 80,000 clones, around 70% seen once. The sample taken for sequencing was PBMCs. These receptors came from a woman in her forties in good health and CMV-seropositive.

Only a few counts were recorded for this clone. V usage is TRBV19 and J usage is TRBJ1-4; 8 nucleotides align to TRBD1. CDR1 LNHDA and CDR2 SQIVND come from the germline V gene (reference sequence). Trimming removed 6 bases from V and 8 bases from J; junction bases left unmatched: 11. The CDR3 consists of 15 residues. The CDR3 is CASREAGGSSEKLFF. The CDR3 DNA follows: TGTGCCAGTAGGGAAGCAGGGGGCTCGTCGGAAAAACTGTTTTTT.

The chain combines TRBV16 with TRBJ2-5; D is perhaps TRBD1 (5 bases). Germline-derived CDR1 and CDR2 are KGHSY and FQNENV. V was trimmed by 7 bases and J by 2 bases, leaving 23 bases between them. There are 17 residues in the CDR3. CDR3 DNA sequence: TGTGCCAGCAATACAGGAAGACTTCGACTTGGGCAAGAGACCCAGTACTTC. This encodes CASNTGRLRLGQETQYF.